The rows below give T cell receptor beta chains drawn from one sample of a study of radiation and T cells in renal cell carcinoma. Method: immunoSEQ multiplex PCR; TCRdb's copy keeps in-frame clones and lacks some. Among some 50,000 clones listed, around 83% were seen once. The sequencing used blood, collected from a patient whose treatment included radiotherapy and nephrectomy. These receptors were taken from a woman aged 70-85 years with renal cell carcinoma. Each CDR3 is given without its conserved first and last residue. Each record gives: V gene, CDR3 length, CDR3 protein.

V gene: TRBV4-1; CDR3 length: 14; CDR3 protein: ASSQESAGGYREQY
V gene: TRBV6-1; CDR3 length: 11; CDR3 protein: ASSEGRYETQY
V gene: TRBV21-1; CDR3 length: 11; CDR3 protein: ASSKPGDQPQH
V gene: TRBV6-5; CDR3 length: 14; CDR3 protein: ASSWGGASHNQPQH
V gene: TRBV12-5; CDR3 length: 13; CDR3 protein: ASGLVRQQGHTQY
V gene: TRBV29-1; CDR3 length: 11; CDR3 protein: SVTGVVGTEAF
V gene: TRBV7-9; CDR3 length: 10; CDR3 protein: ASTWDTDTQY
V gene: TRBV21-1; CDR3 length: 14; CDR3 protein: ASSAPGDRATYEQY
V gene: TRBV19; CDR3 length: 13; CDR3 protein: ASSPGSGRGYEQY
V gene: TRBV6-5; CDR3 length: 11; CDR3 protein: ASSYRVNFEQY
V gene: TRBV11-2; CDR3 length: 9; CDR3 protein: ATLYTGELF
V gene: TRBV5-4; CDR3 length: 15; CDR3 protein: ASSRTVWRGRTDTQY
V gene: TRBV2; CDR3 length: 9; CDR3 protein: ASSLYNEQF
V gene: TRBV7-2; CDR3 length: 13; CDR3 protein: ASSLGTNPSWEQY
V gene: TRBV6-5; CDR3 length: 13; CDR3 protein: ASSRAGGRGETQY
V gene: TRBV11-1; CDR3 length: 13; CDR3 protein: ASSSGLAVTRGQY
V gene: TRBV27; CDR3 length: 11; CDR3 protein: ASSLGRAGELF
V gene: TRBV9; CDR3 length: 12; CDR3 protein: ASSQIAGNNEQF
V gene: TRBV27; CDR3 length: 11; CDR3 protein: ASSLGGNYGYT
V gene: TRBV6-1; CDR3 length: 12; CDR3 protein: ASSPTGMFSPLH
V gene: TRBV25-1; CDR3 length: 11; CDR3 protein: ASSDNGLETQY
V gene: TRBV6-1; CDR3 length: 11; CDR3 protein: ASSNRWNTEAF
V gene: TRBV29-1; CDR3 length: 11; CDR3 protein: SASLLAGVEQY
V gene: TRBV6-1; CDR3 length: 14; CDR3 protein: ASSEYRLSASYEQY
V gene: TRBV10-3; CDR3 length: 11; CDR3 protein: AISESGGDEQF
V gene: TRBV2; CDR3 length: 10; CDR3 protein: ASSQGFAEAF